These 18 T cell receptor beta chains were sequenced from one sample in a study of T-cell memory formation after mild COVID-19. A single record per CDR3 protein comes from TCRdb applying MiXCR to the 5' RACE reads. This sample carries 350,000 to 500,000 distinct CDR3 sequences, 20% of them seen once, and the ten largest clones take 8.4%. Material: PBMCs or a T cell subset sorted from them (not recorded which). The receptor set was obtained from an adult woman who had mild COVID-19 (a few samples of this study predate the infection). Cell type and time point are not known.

Here the CDR3 DNA reads TGCAGCGCTGGACAGGGAAGCTACGAGCAGTACTTC. Translating gives CSAGQGSYEQYF. The V call is TRBV29-1, the J call TRBJ2-7; TRBD1 agrees at 8 bases. There are 12 residues in the CDR3. V shed 7 bases, J shed 3 bases, and the junction held 5 bases outside the gene matches. Germline V gives CDR1 SQVTM, CDR2 ANQGSEA.

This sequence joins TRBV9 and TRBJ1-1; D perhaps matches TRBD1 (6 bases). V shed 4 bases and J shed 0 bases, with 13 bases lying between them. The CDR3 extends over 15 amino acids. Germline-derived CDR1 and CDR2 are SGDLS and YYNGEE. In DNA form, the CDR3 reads TGTGCCAGCAGCTCCCGGACAGTCATGAACACTGAAGCTTTCTTT. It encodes CASSSRTVMNTEAFF.

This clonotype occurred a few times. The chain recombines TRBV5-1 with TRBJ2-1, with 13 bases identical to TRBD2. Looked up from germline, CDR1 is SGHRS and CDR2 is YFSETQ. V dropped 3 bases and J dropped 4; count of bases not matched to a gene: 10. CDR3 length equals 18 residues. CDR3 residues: CASSWGLAGRPNYNEQFF. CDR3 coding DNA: TGCGCCAGCAGCTGGGGACTAGCGGGACGCCCCAATTACAATGAGCAGTTCTTC.

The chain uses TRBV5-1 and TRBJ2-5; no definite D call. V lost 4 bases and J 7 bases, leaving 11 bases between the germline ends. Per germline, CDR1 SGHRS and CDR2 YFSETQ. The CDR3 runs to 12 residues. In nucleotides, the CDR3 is TGCGCCAGCAGCCGAGAGGTGGGGACCCAGTACTTC. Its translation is CASSREVGTQYF.

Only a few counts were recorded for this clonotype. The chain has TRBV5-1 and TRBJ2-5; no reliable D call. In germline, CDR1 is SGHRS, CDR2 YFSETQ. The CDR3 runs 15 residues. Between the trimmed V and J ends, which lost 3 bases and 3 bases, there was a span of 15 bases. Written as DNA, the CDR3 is TGCGCCAGCAGCTCAAAGCCTCAGGAAAAAGAGACCCAGTACTTC. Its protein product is CASSSKPQEKETQYF.

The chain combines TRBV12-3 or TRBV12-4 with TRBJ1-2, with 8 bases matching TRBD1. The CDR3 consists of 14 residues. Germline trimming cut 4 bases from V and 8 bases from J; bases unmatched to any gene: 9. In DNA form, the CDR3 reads TGTGCCAGCAGTTCCGACAGGGGCCTCTGGGGCTACACCTTC. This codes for CASSSDRGLWGYTF.

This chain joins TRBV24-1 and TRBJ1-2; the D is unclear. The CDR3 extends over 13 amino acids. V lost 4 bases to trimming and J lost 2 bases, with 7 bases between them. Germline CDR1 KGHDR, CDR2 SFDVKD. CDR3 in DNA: TGTGCCACCAGTGAGGACGGGAACTATGGCTACACCTTC. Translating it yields CATSEDGNYGYTF.

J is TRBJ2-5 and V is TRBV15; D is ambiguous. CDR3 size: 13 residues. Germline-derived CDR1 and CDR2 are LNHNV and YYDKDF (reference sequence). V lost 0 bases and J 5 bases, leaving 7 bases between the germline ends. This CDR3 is CATSRDVAETQYF. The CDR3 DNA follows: TGTGCCACCAGCAGAGATGTCGCGGAGACCCAGTACTTC.

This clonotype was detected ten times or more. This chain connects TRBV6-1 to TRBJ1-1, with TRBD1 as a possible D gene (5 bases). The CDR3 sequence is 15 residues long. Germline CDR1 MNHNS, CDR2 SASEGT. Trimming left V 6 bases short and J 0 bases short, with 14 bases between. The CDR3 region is CASSPRDGLNTEAFF. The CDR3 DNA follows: TGTGCCAGCAGCCCCCGGGACGGCTTGAACACTGAAGCTTTCTTT.

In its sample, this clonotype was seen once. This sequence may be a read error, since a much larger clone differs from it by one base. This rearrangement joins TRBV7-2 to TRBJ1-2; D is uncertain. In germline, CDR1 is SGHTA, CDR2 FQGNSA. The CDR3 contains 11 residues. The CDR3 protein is CSSRSNIRYTF. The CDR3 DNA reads TGTTCCAGCAGATCCAATATACGCTACACCTTC.

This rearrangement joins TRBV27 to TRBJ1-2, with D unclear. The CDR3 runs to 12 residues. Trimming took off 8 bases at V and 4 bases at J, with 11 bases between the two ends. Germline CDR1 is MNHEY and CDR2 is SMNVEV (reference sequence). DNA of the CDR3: TGTGCCAGCGCCTCTATCGGCTATGGCTACACCTTC. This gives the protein CASASIGYGYTF.

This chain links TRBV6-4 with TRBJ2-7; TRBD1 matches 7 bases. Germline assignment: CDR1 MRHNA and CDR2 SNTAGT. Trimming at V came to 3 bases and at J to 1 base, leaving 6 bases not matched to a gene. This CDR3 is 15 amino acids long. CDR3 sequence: CASSEGMGQSYEQYF. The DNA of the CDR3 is TGTGCCAGCAGTGAAGGAATGGGACAGTCCTACGAGCAGTACTTC.

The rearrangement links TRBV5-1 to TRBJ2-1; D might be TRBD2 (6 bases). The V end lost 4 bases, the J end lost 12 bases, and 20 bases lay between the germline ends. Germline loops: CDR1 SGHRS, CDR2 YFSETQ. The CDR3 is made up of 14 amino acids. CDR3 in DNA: TGCGCCAGCAGCCACCGAATTAGCGGAGCCGCGCAGTTCTTC. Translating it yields CASSHRISGAAQFF.

CDR3 in amino acids: CASSLTSGAGVENEQFF. The DNA of the CDR3 is TGTGCCAGCAGTTTAACTTCTGGGGCGGGAGTTGAGAATGAGCAGTTCTTC. V is TRBV27 and J is TRBJ2-1; TRBD2 agrees at 7 bases. Looked up from germline, CDR1 is MNHEY and CDR2 is SMNVEV (reference sequence). V lost 2 bases to trimming and J lost 7 bases; unmatched junction nucleotides: 14. The CDR3 totals 17 residues.

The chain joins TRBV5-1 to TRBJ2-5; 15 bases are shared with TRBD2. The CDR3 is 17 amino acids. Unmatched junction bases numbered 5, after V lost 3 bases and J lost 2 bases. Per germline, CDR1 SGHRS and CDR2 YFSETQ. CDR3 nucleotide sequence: TGCGCCAGCAGCTCAGGGACTAGCGGGAGGCAGCAAGAGACCCAGTACTTC. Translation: CASSSGTSGRQQETQYF.

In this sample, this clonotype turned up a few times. The CDR3 DNA follows: TGTGCCAGCAGCGACCTAGTAAGGGGTGGTAATGAGCAGTTCTTC. Translated: CASSDLVRGGNEQFF. The rearrangement uses TRBV11-2 and TRBJ2-1; a weak D match, TRBD1 (5 bases). The germline V gene has CDR1 SGHAT and CDR2 FQNNGV. V was trimmed by 5 bases and J by 7 bases, leaving 18 bases between them. This CDR3 is 15 amino acids long.

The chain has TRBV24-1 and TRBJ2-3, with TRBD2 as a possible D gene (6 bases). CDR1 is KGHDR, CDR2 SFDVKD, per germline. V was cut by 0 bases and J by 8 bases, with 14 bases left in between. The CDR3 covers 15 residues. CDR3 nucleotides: TGTGCCACCAGTGATTTGAACCCGCTAGCGAGTACGCAGTATTTT. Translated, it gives CATSDLNPLASTQYF.

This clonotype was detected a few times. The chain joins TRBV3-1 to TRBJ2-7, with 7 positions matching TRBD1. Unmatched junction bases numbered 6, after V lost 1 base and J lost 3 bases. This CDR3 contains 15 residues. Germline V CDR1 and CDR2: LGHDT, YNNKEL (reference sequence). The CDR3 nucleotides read TGTGCCAGCAGCCAAGGGGAGACAGGGAGCTACGAGCAGTACTTC. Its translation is CASSQGETGSYEQYF.